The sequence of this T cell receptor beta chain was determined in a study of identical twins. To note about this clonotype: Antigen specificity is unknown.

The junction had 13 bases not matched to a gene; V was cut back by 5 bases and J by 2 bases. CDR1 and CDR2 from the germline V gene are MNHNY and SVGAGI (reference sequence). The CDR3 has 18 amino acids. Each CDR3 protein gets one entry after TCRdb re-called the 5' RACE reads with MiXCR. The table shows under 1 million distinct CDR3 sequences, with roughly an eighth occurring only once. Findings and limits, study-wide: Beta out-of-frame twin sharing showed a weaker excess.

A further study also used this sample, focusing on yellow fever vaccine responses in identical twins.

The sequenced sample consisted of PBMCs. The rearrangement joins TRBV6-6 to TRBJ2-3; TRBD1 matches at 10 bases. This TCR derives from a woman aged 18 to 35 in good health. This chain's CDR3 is CASSQRGGQGRFTDTQYF. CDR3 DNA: TGTGCCAGCAGTCAAAGGGGGGGACAGGGGCGTTTCACAGATACGCAGTATTTT.